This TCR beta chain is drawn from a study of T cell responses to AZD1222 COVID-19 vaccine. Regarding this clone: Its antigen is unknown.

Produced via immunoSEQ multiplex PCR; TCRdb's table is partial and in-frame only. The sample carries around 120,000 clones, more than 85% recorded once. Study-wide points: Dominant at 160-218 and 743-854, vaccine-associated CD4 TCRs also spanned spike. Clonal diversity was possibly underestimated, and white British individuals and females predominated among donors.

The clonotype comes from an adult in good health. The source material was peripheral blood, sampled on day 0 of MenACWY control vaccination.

This CDR3 is CASSVLGRGQVGAEAFF. In nucleotides, the CDR3 is TGTGCCAGCAGCGTATTGGGGCGAGGACAGGTGGGCGCTGAAGCTTTCTTT. The J gene is TRBJ1-1, the V gene TRBV9, with 7 bases lining up with TRBD1. This CDR3 comprises 17 residues. Germline CDR1 and CDR2: SGDLS and YYNGEE. V lost 1 base to trimming and J lost 6 bases; unmatched junction nucleotides: 15.